The T cell receptor beta chain described here comes from a study of tumor-infiltrating lymphocytes in primary liver carcinoma. The CDR3 spans 14 residues. V was shortened by 1 base and J by 6 bases, with 13 bases between the two germline ends. CDR1 is SGHRS, CDR2 YFSETQ, per germline. Unsorted bulk tissue (about 18-32 mg) underwent RNA and DNA co-extraction. Making TCR beta cDNA involved roughly 0.55 ug total RNA and a constant-region primer. The TCR beta library was amplified through three nested multiplex PCR rounds in a modified ARM-PCR procedure. A C-beta reverse primer was combined with TRBV1-TRBV30 forward primers in the first two PCR rounds, and each round had roughly 11 cycles. TCRdb re-analysed the multiplex PCR reads in MiXCR, keeping a single row per CDR3 protein. The data contain 100,000 or so distinct CDR3 sequences, under 70% of them singletons.

The receptor was derived from a woman aged 60-75 years with primary liver carcinoma and hepatitis B virus infection. The chain employs TRBV5-1 and TRBJ1-1; a weak D match, TRBD1 (5 bases). The source material was liver tumor tissue from sampling region 2. The subset here: tumor region T2, inferior pole. CDR3 protein: CASSLSGGRAEAFF. CDR3 nucleotides: TGCGCCAGCAGCTTGAGTGGGGGTCGGGCTGAAGCTTTCTTT.